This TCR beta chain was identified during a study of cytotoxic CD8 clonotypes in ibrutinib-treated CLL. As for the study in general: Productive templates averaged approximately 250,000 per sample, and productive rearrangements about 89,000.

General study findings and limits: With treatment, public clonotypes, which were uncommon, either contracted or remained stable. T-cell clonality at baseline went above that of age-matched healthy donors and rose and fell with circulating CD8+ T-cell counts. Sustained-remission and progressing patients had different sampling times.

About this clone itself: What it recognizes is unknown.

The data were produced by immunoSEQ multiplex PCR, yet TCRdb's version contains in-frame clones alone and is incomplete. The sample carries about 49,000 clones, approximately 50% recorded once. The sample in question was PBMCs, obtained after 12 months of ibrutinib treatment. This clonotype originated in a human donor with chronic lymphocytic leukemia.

In nucleotides, the CDR3 is TGTGCCAGCAGCTACAGCCACTCCTACGAGCAGTACTTC. Its protein product is CASSYSHSYEQYF. V gene TRBV5-6 combines with J gene TRBJ2-7; no clear D. Germline CDR1 is SGHDT and CDR2 is YYEEEE. The V gene lost 3 bases and the J gene lost 0 bases, with 7 bases spanning the gap. The CDR3 spans 13 residues.